This T cell receptor beta chain was profiled in a study of shared clonotypes between healthy human individuals. Data came from immunoSEQ multiplex PCR; TCRdb stores just in-frame clones and leaves some out. This table holds about 2,500,000 clones, roughly nine tenths found once. Germline V gene data show CDR1 as MDHEN and CDR2 as SYDVKM. This CDR3 region has 15 residues. Trimming removed 8 bases at V and 1 base at J, with 18 bases between. The sample consisted of naive CD4+ T cells sorted from blood. Subset reported: CD45RA+ positively selected. The chain carries TRBV28 and TRBJ2-7; D ambiguous. This receptor was taken from a man between 18 and 35 years old in good health. The CDR3 nucleotides read TGTGCCAGCGGCAGCCCGGAGCGAGTATCCTACGAGCAGTACTTC. Protein product: CASGSPERVSYEQYF.